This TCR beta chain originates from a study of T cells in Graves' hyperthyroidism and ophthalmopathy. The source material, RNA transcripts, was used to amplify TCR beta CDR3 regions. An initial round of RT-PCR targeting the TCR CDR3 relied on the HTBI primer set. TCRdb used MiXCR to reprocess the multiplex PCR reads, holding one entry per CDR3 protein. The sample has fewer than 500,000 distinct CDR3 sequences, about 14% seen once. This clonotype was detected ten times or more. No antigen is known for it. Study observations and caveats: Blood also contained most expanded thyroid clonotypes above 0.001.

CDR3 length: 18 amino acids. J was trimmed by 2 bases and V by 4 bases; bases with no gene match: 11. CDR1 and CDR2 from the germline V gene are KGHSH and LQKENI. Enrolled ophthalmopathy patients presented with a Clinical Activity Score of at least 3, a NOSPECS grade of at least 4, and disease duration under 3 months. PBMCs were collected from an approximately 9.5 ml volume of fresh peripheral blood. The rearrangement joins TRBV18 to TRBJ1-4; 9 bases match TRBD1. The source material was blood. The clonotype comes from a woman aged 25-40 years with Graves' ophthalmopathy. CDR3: CASSRTGTGTSTNEKLFF. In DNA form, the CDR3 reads TGTGCCAGCTCACGGACCGGGACAGGGACGTCTACTAATGAAAAACTGTTTTTT.